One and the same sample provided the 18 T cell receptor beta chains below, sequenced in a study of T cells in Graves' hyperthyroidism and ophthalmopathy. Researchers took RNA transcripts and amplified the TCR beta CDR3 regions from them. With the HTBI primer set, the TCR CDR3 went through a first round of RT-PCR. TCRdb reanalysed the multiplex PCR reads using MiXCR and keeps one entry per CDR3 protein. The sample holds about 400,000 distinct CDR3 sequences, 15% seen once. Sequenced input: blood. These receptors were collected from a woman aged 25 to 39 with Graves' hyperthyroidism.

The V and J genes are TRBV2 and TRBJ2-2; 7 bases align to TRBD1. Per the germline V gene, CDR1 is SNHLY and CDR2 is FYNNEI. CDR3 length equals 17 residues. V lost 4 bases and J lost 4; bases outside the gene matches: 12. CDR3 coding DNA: TGTGCCAGCAGTGCGTCCCCCACAGGGGCTAGCACCGGGGAGCTGTTTTTT. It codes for CASSASPTGASTGELFF.

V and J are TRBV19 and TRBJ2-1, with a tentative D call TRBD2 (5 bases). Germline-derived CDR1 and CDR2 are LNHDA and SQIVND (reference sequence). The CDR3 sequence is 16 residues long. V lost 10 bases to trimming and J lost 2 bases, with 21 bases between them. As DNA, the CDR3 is TGTGCCACCAATGAGGGCGGACCCTCACCCTACAATGAGCAGTTCTTC. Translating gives CATNEGGPSPYNEQFF.

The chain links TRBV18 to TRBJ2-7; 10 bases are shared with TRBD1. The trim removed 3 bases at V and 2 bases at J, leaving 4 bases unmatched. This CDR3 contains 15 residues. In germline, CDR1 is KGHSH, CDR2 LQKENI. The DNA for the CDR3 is TGTGCCAGCTCACCCCAGACAGGGGGCCCCTACGAGCAGTACTTC. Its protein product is CASSPQTGGPYEQYF.

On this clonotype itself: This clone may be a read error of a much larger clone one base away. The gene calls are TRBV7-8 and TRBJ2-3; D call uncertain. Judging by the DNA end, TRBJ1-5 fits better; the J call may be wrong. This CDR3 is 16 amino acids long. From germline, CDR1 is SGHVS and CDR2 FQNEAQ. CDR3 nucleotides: TGTGCCAGCAGCCCTAGTGCGGTTCAGCTTGCAGATACGCAGCATTTT. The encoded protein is CASSPSAVQLADTQHF.

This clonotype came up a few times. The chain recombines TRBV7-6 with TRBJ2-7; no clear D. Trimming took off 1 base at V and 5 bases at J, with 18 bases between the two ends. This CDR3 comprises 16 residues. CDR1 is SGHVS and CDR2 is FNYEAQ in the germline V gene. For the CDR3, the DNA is TGTGCCAGCAGCTTAGTTCCCGACTCTGAATGGAACGAGCAGTACTTC. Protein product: CASSLVPDSEWNEQYF.

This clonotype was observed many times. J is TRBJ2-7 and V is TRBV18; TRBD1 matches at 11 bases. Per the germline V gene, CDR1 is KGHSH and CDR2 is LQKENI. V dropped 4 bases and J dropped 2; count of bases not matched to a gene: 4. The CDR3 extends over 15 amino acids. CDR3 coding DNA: TGTGCCAGCTCACGCGGGACAGGGGGACCCTACGAGCAGTACTTC. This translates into CASSRGTGGPYEQYF.

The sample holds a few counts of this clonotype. The CDR3 bases are TGCAGTGCTAGGAGCGGGACGGACGCAGATACGCAGTATTTT. Translation: CSARSGTDADTQYF. The gene calls are TRBV20-1 and TRBJ2-3; 7 nucleotides match TRBD2. The V gene's germline CDR1 is DFQATT and CDR2 SNEGSKA (reference sequence). Germline trimming cut 3 bases from V and 4 bases from J; bases unmatched to any gene: 7. The CDR3 sequence is 14 residues long.

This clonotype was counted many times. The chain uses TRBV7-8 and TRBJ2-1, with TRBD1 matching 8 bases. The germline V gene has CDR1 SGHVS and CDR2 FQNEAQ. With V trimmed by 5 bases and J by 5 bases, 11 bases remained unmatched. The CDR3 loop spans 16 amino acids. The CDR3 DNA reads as TGTGCCAGCAGCCCCAGGGGGCAGGGCCGGGACAATGAGCAGTTCTTC. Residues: CASSPRGQGRDNEQFF.

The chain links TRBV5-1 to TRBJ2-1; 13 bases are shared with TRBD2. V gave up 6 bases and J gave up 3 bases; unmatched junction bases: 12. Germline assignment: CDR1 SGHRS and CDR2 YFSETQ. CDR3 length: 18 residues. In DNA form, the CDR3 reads TGCGCCAGCAATCCGGGACTAGCGGGGATTATTGGCTACAATGAGCAGTTCTTC. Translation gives CASNPGLAGIIGYNEQFF.

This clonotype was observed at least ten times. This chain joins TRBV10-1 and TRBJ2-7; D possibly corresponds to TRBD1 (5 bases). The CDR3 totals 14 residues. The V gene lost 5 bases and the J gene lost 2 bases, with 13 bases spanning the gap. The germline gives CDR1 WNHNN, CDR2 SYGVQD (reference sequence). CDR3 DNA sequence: TGCGCCAGCAGTTATAACAGGCCGCCCTACGAGCAGTACTTC. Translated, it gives CASSYNRPPYEQYF.

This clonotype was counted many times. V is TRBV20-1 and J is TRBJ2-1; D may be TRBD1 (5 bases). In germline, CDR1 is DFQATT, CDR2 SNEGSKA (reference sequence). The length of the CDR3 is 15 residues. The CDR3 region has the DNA TGCAGCGCACCCCCCCTTGAAAGGGGTGGTAATGAGCAGTTCTTC. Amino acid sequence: CSAPPLERGGNEQFF.

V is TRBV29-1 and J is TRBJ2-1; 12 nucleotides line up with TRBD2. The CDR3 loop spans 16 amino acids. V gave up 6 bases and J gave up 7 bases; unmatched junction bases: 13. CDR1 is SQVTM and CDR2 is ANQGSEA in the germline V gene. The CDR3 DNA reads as TGCAGCGTCGCCCCGGGCCTACTAGCGGGGGGTAATGAGCAGTTCTTC. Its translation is CSVAPGLLAGGNEQFF.

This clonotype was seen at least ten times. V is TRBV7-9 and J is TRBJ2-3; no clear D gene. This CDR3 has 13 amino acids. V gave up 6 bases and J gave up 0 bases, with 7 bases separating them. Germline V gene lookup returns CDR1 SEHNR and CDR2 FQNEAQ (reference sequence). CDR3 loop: CASSYGSTDTQYF. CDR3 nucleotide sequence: TGTGCCAGCAGTTACGGCAGCACAGATACGCAGTATTTT. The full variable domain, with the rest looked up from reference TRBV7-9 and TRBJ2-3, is DTGVSQNPRHKITKRGQNVTFRCDPISEHNRLYWYRQTLGQGPEFLTYFQNEAQLEKSRLLSDRFSAERPKGSFSTLEIQRTEQGDSAMYLCASSYGSTDTQYFGPGTRLTVL.

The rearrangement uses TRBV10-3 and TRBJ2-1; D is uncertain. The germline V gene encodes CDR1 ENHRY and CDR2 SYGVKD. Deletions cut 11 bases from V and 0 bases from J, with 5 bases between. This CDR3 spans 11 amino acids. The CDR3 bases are TGTGCCGCGAGCTCCTACAATGAGCAGTTCTTC. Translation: CAASSYNEQFF.

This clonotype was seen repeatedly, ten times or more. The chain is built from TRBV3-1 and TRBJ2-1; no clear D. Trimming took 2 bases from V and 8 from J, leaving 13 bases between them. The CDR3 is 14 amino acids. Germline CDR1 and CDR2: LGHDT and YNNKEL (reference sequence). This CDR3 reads CASSQMALTHEQFF. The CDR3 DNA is TGTGCCAGCAGCCAAATGGCCCTTACCCATGAGCAGTTCTTC.

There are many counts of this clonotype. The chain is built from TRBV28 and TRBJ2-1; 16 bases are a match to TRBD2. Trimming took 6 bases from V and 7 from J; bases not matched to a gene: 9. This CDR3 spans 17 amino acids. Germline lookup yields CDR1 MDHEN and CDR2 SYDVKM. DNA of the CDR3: TGTGCCAGCAGCTCCGGGACTAGCGGGAGGGTCAGGAATGAGCAGTTCTTC. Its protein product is CASSSGTSGRVRNEQFF.

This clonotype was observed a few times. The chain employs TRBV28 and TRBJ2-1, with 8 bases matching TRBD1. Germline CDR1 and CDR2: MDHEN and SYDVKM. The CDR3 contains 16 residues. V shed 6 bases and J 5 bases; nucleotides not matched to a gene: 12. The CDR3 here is CASSISRGHPNNEQFF. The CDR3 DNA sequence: TGTGCCAGCAGCATCAGCAGGGGGCATCCGAACAATGAGCAGTTCTTC.

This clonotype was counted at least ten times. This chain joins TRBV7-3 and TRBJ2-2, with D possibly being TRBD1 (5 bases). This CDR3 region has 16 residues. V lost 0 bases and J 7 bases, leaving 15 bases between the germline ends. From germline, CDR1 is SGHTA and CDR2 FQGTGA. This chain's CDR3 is CASSLTPAPRGGELFF. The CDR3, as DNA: TGTGCCAGCAGCTTAACGCCCGCCCCAAGGGGCGGGGAGCTGTTTTTT.